This T cell receptor beta chain was retrieved from a study of tissue T cells after allogeneic stem cell transplantation. Study-wide results and limits: Only a limited share of tissue TCRs appeared in blood or spleen. TCR repertoires tracked anatomic similarity, regardless of disease or transplant status. Motif-based clustering found tissue-specific repertoire signatures shared across patients, though few clones were shared.

CDR3 sequences, V/J genes, frequencies and template counts came from survey-depth TCRbeta sequencing. Sequencing used immunoSEQ multiplex PCR; TCRdb keeps in-frame clones, though not all of them. The table records approximately 50,000 clones, around 70% of them present only once. In this sample, this clone turned up a few times. Antigen: not known. Germline and genes: mouse. This receptor was identified in a pool of C57BL/6 mice in good health. Sequencing was carried out using sorted cells pooled from one or two spleens.

The CDR3 spells CSSSQEGHSYEQYF. The CDR3 bases that were read are TGCTCCAGCAGTCAAGAGGGGCACAGCTATGAACAGTAC. The rearrangement joins TRBV23 to TRBJ2-7. Read coverage stops 1 residue before the CDR3 terminus; the germline J gene supplies the remainder. The CDR3 has 14 residues. Germline CDR1 is KGHTA and CDR2 is FQNQQP.